This TCR beta chain was found in a study of blood T cell repertoires in COVID-19. Study details: The origin of the acute and convalescent COVID-19 samples was the United States, Italy and Spain. PBMCs, B-cell-depleted T cells, or T cells provided the cDNA or gDNA that made up the material.

The CDR3 extends over 13 amino acids. Trimming left V 7 bases short and J 3 bases short, with 10 bases between. CDR1 is LNHDA and CDR2 is SQIVND in the germline V gene (reference sequence). In the original workflow: Reference gene primer amplification gave estimated nucleated cell counts. The repertoire was sequenced with immunoSEQ multiplex PCR; TCRdb's copy has only in-frame clones and lacks some. Clone size and the V and J calls come from that table; the DNA yielded D and trimming. The sample shows 200,000 to 250,000 clones, around four fifths of them seen only once. The chain employs TRBV19 and TRBJ1-3; D remains unclear. Input material: peripheral blood. This receptor was identified in a woman aged 55-69 years with active or convalescent COVID-19. The CDR3 sequence is CASKRGFGNTIYF. The DNA for the CDR3 is TGTGCCAGTAAGCGAGGATTTGGAAACACCATATATTTT.